Included here is one TCR beta chain sequence, with context. No antigen is known for it. Germline and junction disagree at one end, which may indicate a read error. This sample is part of a study of tumor and adjacent non-tumor tissue in lung cancer. Across the whole study: Patients comprised roughly 12 adenocarcinoma, a couple of squamous cell carcinoma and 1 small cell lung cancer. The study's findings and limits: Top 100 clones took a larger repertoire share in normal lung.

The template was RNA from unsorted bulk tissue. Three rounds of nested PCR, following a modified ARM-PCR protocol, produced the TCRbeta library. TCRdb redid the calling of the multiplex PCR reads with MiXCR, one entry per CDR3 protein. Of 120,000 or so distinct CDR3 sequences detected, about 66% appear once; the ten largest clones hold around 13%. This CDR3 comprises 11 residues. Germline values: CDR1 MNHNY, CDR2 SVGAGI (reference sequence). Material: lung tumor tissue. The chain employs TRBV6-6 and TRBJ2-3, with D possibly called TRBD1 or TRBD2 (5 bases each). The receptor was derived from a young man with non-small cell lung cancer. CDR3 coding DNA: TGTGCCAGCCGGGGCACAAATACGCAGTACTTT. Its protein is CASRGTNTQYF.